These 7 T cell receptor beta chains share one sample of origin, sequenced in a study of metastatic and nonmetastatic thyroid tumors. None of the patients had undergone any treatment ahead of thyroid surgery. From the PCR reads, TCRdb re-called clones with MiXCR. Among tens of thousands of clones listed, under 15% were seen once. Sequenced sample: tumor tissue. Receptors originate from a female donor with papillary thyroid cancer or a benign thyroid nodule (not recorded which). Some clones in this sample may be carry-over from other donors' samples.

Many counts were recorded for this clone. V usage is TRBV20-1 and J usage is TRBJ2-7; D is uncertain. This CDR3 region has 14 residues. The V end was cut by 5 bases, the J end by 1 base, with 15 bases between. CDR1 and CDR2 from the germline V gene are DFQATT and SNEGSKA (reference sequence). CDR3 bases: TGCAGTGCTGACCCGGCAAGGGAATCCTACGAGCAGTACTTC. It encodes CSADPARESYEQYF.

This chain uses TRBV6-1 with TRBJ2-4, with 13 bases fitting TRBD2. With 6 bases clipped from V and 2 bases from J, the junction kept 13 bases outside the gene matches. Germline-derived CDR1 and CDR2 are MNHNS and SASEGT. The CDR3 extends over 19 amino acids. DNA for the CDR3: TGTGCCAGCAGACCGGGACTAGCGGGAAGGGTGACGTCCAAAAACATTCAGTACTTC. Residues: CASRPGLAGRVTSKNIQYF.

About this clone: At one of its ends the junction is not consistent with the germline gene, which may arise from a read error. The chain uses TRBV11-3 and TRBJ2-6, with D tentatively TRBD1 (7 bases). Germline V lookup: CDR1 SGHNT, CDR2 YENEEA. The CDR3 runs 15 residues. CDR3 nucleotides: TGTGCCAGCAGCCAGGGGGACTCTGGGGCCAACGTCCTTACTTTC. Amino acid sequence: CASSQGDSGANVLTF.

The chain joins TRBV6-4 to TRBJ2-6; D possibly corresponds to TRBD1 (6 bases). From germline, CDR1 is MRHNA and CDR2 SNTAGT. This CDR3 comprises 16 residues. V shed 7 bases and J shed 2 bases, with 15 bases lying between them. The CDR3 here is CASIELGGTGANVLTF. DNA of the CDR3: TGTGCCAGCATTGAATTAGGGGGTACTGGGGCCAACGTCCTGACTTTC.

Turning to this clone: With a much larger clone just one base away, this may be a read error. This chain uses TRBV12-3 or TRBV12-4 with TRBJ2-3; D is unresolved. CDR3 size: 14 residues. Deletions cut 3 bases from V and 0 bases from J, with 7 bases between. Here the CDR3 reads CASSLVISTDTQYF. DNA of the CDR3: TGTGCCAGCAGTTTGGTCATCAGCACAGATACGCAGTATTTT.

This clone was observed at least ten times. CDR3 DNA sequence: TGTGCCAGCAGCTTCGGGACCGGGTTTGCTGGGGCCAACGTCCTGACTTTC. Its translation: CASSFGTGFAGANVLTF. The chain employs TRBV5-6 and TRBJ2-6; D is possibly TRBD1 or TRBD2 (5 bases each). Germline CDR1 and CDR2: SGHDT and YYEEEE. The CDR3 totals 17 residues. V lost 2 bases and J 2 bases, leaving 14 bases between the germline ends.

In regard to this clone: A much larger clonotype is one base distant, so this may be a read error. The gene calls are TRBV4-1 and TRBJ2-1; 10 nucleotides align to TRBD2. Looked up from germline, CDR1 is MGHRA and CDR2 is YSYEKL. This CDR3 comprises 15 residues. The CDR3 is CASSQTGSGRDDQFF. The CDR3 DNA is TGCGCCAGCAGCCAAACGGGGAGCGGGAGGGATGATCAGTTCTTC.